These T cell receptor beta chains were read from a single sample in a study of blood T cell repertoires in COVID-19. Repertoires were generated with immunoSEQ multiplex PCR, while TCRdb's copy carries only in-frame clones and drops some. The sample has about 220,000 clones, 82% seen once. What was sequenced was peripheral blood. The receptors derive from an elderly woman with COVID-19, enrolled during active disease. Both conserved end residues are part of each CDR3. D genes are given only for firm matches. Expanded clones get a size class; other rows say once, few or many, or leave the size out.

d_call	v_call	clone_size	j_call	cdr3_nt	cdr3_aa
NA	TRBV19	NA	TRBJ1-6	TGTGCCAGTAGTCGTAACGCGGGGTTGAGTGATTCACCCCTCCACTTT	CASSRNAGLSDSPLHF
TRBD1	TRBV7-9	few	TRBJ1-2	TGTGCCAGCACCGGACAGGGTGACGGCTACACCTTC	CASTGQGDGYTF
NA	TRBV18	NA	TRBJ1-1	TGTGCCAGCTCACCAAGGGCAGGGGAAGGAGCTTTCTTT	CASSPRAGEGAFF
TRBD2	TRBV28	NA	TRBJ2-1	TGTGCCACGGGGGGGATGCAGTTCTTC	CATGGMQFF
NA	TRBV11-2	NA	TRBJ1-1	TGTGCCAGCAGCTTAATATCGGGATACACTGAAGCTTTCTTT	CASSLISGYTEAFF
TRBD2	TRBV4-1	NA	TRBJ2-2	TGCGCCAGCAGCCAAGGAGGACTAGCGGGAGTTGGCACCGGGGAGCTGTTTTTT	CASSQGGLAGVGTGELFF
NA	TRBV28	NA	TRBJ1-2	TGTGCCGGCGGACAGACCGGCTATGGCTACACCTTC	CAGGQTGYGYTF
TRBD1	TRBV18	NA	TRBJ2-4	TGTGCCAGCTCACATAACTTGAACGGACAGGGATTAGACATTCAGTACTTC	CASSHNLNGQGLDIQYF
TRBD1	TRBV5-6	NA	TRBJ2-6	TGTGCCAGCAGCAACCGGGACAGTCTTACTTGGTCTGGGGCCAACGTCCTGACTTTC	CASSNRDSLTWSGANVLTF
TRBD1	TRBV6-6	NA	TRBJ2-7	TGTGCCAGCAGAAATATTGCGGGACAGGGGGCATTCGAGCAGTACTTC	CASRNIAGQGAFEQYF
NA	TRBV5-1	NA	TRBJ1-5	TGCGCCAGCAGCTTAGCACCCCATCAGCCCCAGCATTTT	CASSLAPHQPQHF
TRBD2	TRBV11-3	NA	TRBJ2-3	TGTGCCAGCAGCTTAACGGGGGGTATGACAGATACGCAGTATTTT	CASSLTGGMTDTQYF
TRBD1	TRBV24-1	NA	TRBJ1-5	TGTGCCACCTCGGGACAGCATAGCAATCAGCCCCAGCATTTT	CATSGQHSNQPQHF
NA	TRBV27	NA	TRBJ1-1	TGTGCCAGCCTTACAGGGAACACTGAAGCTTTCTTT	CASLTGNTEAFF
TRBD1	TRBV19	NA	TRBJ1-6	TGTGCCAGTAGCTCAATGGGGACAGGGGCACCCCTCCACTTT	CASSSMGTGAPLHF
TRBD1	TRBV25-1	NA	TRBJ1-2	TGTGCCAGCAGTGCCCCCGGGACAGGGGCTAATGGCTACACCTTC	CASSAPGTGANGYTF
TRBD1	TRBV19	NA	TRBJ1-2	TGTGCCAGTAAGGGACAGCTTTATGGCTACACCTTC	CASKGQLYGYTF
NA	TRBV3-1/TRBV3-2	few	TRBJ1-4	TGTGCCAGCGGGGGGATTCCGGGATGGGTGTTTTTT	CASGGIPGWVFF
NA	TRBV6-5	NA	TRBJ1-2	TGTGCCATTCAGAAGCAGGCCGTGGGCTACACCTTC	CAIQKQAVGYTF
NA	TRBV27	NA	TRBJ1-1	TGTGCCAGCACCCCTCTCGGGAGGGACACTGAAGCTTTCTTT	CASTPLGRDTEAFF
NA	TRBV19	NA	TRBJ2-3	TGTGCCAGTAGTATACAAGCGGGTTCGGATACGCAGTATTTT	CASSIQAGSDTQYF
NA	TRBV29-1	NA	TRBJ1-2	TGCAGCGTTCCCGGGGAATCTTATGGCTACACCTTC	CSVPGESYGYTF
NA	TRBV19	NA	TRBJ2-5	TGTGCCAGTAGTATTAGGCAGGGATTTGGGGAGACCCAGTACTTC	CASSIRQGFGETQYF
TRBD1	TRBV30	NA	TRBJ2-5	TGTGCCTGGAGTGCAACGGGACAGGCTTTTATAGTCCAGTACTTC	CAWSATGQAFIVQYF
TRBD1	TRBV4-1	few	TRBJ2-7	TGCGCCAGCAGCCAAGAAGAAGGGACAGTTCTCTACGAGCAGTACTTC	CASSQEEGTVLYEQYF
NA	TRBV7-9	NA	TRBJ1-2	TGTGCCAGCAGCCCGTCTGTAACCCTTAGCTATGGCTACACCTTC	CASSPSVTLSYGYTF
TRBD1	TRBV5-1	few	TRBJ1-5	TGCGCCAGCAGCTTAGGACAGGTTAGCAATCAGCCCCAGCATTTT	CASSLGQVSNQPQHF
TRBD1	TRBV5-1	NA	TRBJ1-2	TGCGCCAGCAGCTTGGGCTCCTTTACAGGGGGCGCAAATGGCTACACCTTC	CASSLGSFTGGANGYTF